This is a list of T cell receptor beta chains from one sample in a study of T-cell reconstitution after alpha-beta-depleted transplantation in children. One entry per CDR3 protein results from TCRdb running MiXCR on the PCR reads. The sample comprises about 540,000 distinct CDR3 sequences, 15% to 20% of which are singletons, and 2.5% to 4% rests with the top ten. This specimen consisted of PBMCs from the stem cell graft donor, obtained from the stem cell graft. The origin of the receptors is a human donor who donated a stem cell graft to a child with acute lymphoblastic leukemia. Both conserved end residues are part of each CDR3. D genes are given only for firm matches. A clone size is listed for some rows: how often the clone was seen (once, few, many), or a class if it is expanded.

D gene: NA; V gene: TRBV21-1; J gene: TRBJ2-3; clone size: few; CDR3 protein: CASSKERASGMKGVTDTQYF; CDR3 DNA: TGTGCCAGCAGCAAAGAGAGGGCTAGCGGGATGAAAGGGGTCACAGATACGCAGTATTTT
D gene: NA; V gene: TRBV28; J gene: TRBJ2-3; clone size: NA; CDR3 protein: CASSTVKFVGTSTDTQYF; CDR3 DNA: TGTGCCAGCAGTACCGTAAAGTTCGTGGGTACTAGCACAGATACGCAGTATTTT
D gene: TRBD2; V gene: TRBV10-3; J gene: TRBJ2-7; clone size: NA; CDR3 protein: CAISGRGSSSYEQYF; CDR3 DNA: TGTGCCATCAGTGGACGCGGGAGTAGCTCCTACGAGCAGTACTTC
D gene: NA; V gene: TRBV29-1; J gene: TRBJ2-7; clone size: few; CDR3 protein: CSVEGSGYEQYF; CDR3 DNA: TGCAGCGTTGAAGGGTCCGGCTACGAGCAGTACTTC
D gene: NA; V gene: TRBV30; J gene: TRBJ2-3; clone size: NA; CDR3 protein: CAWKADYPFTDTQYF; CDR3 DNA: TGTGCCTGGAAAGCGGACTACCCTTTCACAGATACGCAGTATTTT
D gene: NA; V gene: TRBV20-1; J gene: TRBJ2-3; clone size: NA; CDR3 protein: CSARVTDTQYF; CDR3 DNA: TGCAGTGCTAGAGTCACAGATACGCAGTATTTT
D gene: TRBD2; V gene: TRBV29-1; J gene: TRBJ2-1; clone size: NA; CDR3 protein: CSVLSGRASNEQFF; CDR3 DNA: TGCAGCGTCCTTAGCGGGAGGGCCTCCAATGAGCAGTTCTTC
D gene: TRBD2; V gene: TRBV20-1; J gene: TRBJ2-7; clone size: few; CDR3 protein: CSASSGGRRYEQYF; CDR3 DNA: TGCAGTGCGAGTTCGGGCGGGAGGAGGTACGAGCAGTACTTC
D gene: NA; V gene: TRBV4-1; J gene: TRBJ2-1; clone size: few; CDR3 protein: CASSQPQGGDEQFF; CDR3 DNA: TGCGCCAGCAGCCAACCTCAGGGGGGCGATGAGCAGTTCTTC
D gene: NA; V gene: TRBV5-1; J gene: TRBJ2-1; clone size: few; CDR3 protein: CASSLDEGPTVEQFF; CDR3 DNA: TGCGCCAGCAGCTTGGACGAAGGTCCTACAGTTGAGCAGTTCTTC
D gene: NA; V gene: TRBV11-2; J gene: TRBJ2-1; clone size: NA; CDR3 protein: CASRLRSSYNEQFF; CDR3 DNA: TGTGCCAGCAGGTTACGGAGCTCCTACAATGAGCAGTTCTTC
D gene: NA; V gene: TRBV3-1; J gene: TRBJ1-6; clone size: NA; CDR3 protein: CASSQGLNSPLHF; CDR3 DNA: TGTGCCAGCAGCCAAGGTCTGAATTCACCCCTCCACTTT
D gene: NA; V gene: TRBV5-1; J gene: TRBJ1-2; clone size: few; CDR3 protein: CASSLGYNYGYTF; CDR3 DNA: TGCGCCAGCAGCTTGGGCTACAACTATGGCTACACCTTC
D gene: TRBD1; V gene: TRBV6-4; J gene: TRBJ2-2; clone size: NA; CDR3 protein: CASSDSGQGWDTGELFF; CDR3 DNA: TGTGCCAGCAGTGACTCCGGACAGGGGTGGGACACCGGGGAGCTGTTTTTT
D gene: NA; V gene: TRBV12-3/TRBV12-4; J gene: TRBJ2-5; clone size: NA; CDR3 protein: CASSLEGWGQETQYF; CDR3 DNA: TGTGCCAGCAGTTTAGAGGGGTGGGGACAAGAGACCCAGTACTTC
D gene: NA; V gene: TRBV25-1; J gene: TRBJ2-7; clone size: NA; CDR3 protein: CASSEPLTYEQYF; CDR3 DNA: TGTGCCAGCAGTGAGCCCCTAACCTACGAGCAGTACTTC
D gene: TRBD1; V gene: TRBV7-9; J gene: TRBJ2-5; clone size: few; CDR3 protein: CASSFGRQGASETQYF; CDR3 DNA: TGTGCCAGCAGCTTCGGTCGACAGGGGGCTTCAGAGACCCAGTACTTC
D gene: NA; V gene: TRBV29-1; J gene: TRBJ2-7; clone size: NA; CDR3 protein: CSVEDQQAPSYEQYF; CDR3 DNA: TGCAGCGTTGAAGATCAACAGGCTCCATCCTACGAGCAGTACTTC